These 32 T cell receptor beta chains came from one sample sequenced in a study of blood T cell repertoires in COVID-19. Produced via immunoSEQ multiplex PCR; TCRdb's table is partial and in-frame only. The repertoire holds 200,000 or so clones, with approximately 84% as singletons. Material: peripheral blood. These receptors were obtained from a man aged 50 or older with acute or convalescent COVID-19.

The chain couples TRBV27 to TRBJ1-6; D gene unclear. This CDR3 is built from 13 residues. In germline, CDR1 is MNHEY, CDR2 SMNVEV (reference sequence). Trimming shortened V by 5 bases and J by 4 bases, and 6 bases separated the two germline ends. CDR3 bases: TGTGCCAGCAGTACAGAGTATAATTCACCCCTCCACTTT. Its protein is CASSTEYNSPLHF.

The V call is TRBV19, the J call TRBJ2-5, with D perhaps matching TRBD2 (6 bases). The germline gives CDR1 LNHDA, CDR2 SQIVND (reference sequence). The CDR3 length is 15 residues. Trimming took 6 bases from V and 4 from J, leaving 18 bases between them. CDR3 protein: CASSWGGPRGETQYF. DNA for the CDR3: TGTGCCAGTAGCTGGGGAGGCCCGAGGGGAGAGACCCAGTACTTC.

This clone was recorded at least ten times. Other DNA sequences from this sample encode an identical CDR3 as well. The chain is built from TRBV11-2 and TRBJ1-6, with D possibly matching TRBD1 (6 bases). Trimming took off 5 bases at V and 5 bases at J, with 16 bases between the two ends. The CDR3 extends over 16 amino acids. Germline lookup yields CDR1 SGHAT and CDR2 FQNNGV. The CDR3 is CASSPNTGNDNSPLHF. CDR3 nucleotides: TGTGCCAGCAGCCCAAACACAGGGAATGATAATTCACCCCTCCACTTT.

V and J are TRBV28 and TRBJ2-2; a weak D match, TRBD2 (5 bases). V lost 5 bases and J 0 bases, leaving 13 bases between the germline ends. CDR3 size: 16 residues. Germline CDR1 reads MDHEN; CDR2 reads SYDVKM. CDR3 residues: CASSPSGSANTGELFF. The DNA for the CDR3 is TGTGCCAGCAGTCCCAGCGGCTCTGCGAACACCGGGGAGCTGTTTTTT.

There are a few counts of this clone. CDR3 in DNA: TGTGCCAGCAGCCCGCGACCGACTACGGTCTCTGGAAACACCATATATTTT. This translates into CASSPRPTTVSGNTIYF. This chain connects TRBV7-2 to TRBJ1-3; D ambiguous. CDR3 size: 17 residues. Germline lookup yields CDR1 SGHTA and CDR2 FQGNSA. The V end was cut by 5 bases, the J end by 0 bases, with 17 bases between. Filled out from reference TRBV7-2 and TRBJ1-3, the complete variable domain reads GAGVSQSPSNKVTEKGKDVELRCDPISGHTALYWYRQSLGQGLEFLIYFQGNSAPDKSGLPSDRFSAERTGGSVSTLTIQRTQQEDSAVYLCASSPRPTTVSGNTIYFGEGSWLTVV.

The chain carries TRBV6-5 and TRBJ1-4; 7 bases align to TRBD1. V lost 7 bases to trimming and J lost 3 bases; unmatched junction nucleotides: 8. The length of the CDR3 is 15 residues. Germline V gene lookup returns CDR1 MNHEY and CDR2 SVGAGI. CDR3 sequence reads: CASIQGGRANEKLFF. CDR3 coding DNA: TGTGCCAGCATTCAGGGGGGAAGGGCTAATGAAAAACTGTTTTTT.

CDR3 sequence: CASSLQGKGSPLHF. The CDR3 coding sequence is TGTGCCAGCAGCTTGCAGGGCAAGGGATCACCCCTCCACTTT. The chain couples TRBV7-3 to TRBJ1-6; a possible D gene is TRBD1 (5 bases). With 3 bases removed from V and 10 bases from J, the gap between germline ends came to 13 bases. The CDR3 contains 14 residues. Germline CDR1 reads SGHTA; CDR2 reads FQGTGA.

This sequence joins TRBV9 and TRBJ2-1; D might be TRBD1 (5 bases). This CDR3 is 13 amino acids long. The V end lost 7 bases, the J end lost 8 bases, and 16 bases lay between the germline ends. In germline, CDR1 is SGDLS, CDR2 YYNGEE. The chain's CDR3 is CASGTGANHEQFF. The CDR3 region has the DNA TGTGCCAGCGGCACTGGGGCTAACCATGAGCAGTTCTTC.

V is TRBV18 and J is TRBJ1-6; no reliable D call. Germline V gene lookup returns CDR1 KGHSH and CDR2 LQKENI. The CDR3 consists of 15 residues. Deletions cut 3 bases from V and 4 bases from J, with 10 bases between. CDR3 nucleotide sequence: TGTGCCAGCTCACCCGGCGACATATATAATTCACCCCTCCACTTT. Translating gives CASSPGDIYNSPLHF.

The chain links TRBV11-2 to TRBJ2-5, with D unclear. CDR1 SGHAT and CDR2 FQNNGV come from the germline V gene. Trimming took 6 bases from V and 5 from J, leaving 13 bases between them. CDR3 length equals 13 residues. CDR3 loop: CASRSNSIETQYF. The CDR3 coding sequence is TGTGCCAGCAGATCGAATAGTATTGAGACCCAGTACTTC.

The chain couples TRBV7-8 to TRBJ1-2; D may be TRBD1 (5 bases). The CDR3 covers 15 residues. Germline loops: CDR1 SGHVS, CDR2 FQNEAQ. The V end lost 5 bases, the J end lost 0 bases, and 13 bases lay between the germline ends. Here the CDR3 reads CASSRDGLTNYGYTF. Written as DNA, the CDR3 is TGTGCCAGCAGCCGGGACGGACTCACTAACTATGGCTACACCTTC.

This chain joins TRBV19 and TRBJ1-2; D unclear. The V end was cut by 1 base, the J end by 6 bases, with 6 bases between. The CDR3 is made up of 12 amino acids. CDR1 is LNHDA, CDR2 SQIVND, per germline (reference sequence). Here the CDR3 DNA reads TGTGCCAGTAGTATAGGGCGGAATGGCTACACCTTC. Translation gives CASSIGRNGYTF.

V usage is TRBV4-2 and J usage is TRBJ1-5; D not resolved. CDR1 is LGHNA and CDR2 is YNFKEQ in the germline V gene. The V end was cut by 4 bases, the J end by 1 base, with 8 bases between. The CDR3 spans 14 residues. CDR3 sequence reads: CASSPSLSNQPQHF. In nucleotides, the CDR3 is TGTGCCAGCAGCCCATCATTGAGCAATCAGCCCCAGCATTTT.

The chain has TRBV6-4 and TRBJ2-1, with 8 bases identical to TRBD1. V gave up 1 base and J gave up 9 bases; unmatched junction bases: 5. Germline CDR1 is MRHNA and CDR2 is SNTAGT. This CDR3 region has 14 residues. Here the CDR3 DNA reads TGTGCCAGCAGTGACTTCTGGGGGACAGGTGAGCAGTTCTTC. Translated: CASSDFWGTGEQFF.

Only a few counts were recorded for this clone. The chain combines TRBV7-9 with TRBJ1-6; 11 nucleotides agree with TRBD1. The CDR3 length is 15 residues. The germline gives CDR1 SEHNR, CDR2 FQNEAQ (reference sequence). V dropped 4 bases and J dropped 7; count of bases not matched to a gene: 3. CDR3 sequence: CASSSWTGGNSPLHF. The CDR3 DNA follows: TGTGCCAGCAGCTCGTGGACAGGGGGCAATTCACCCCTCCACTTT. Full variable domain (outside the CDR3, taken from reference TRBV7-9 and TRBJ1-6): DTGVSQNPRHKITKRGQNVTFRCDPISEHNRLYWYRQTLGQGPEFLTYFQNEAQLEKSRLLSDRFSAERPKGSFSTLEIQRTEQGDSAMYLCASSSWTGGNSPLHFGNGTRLTVT.

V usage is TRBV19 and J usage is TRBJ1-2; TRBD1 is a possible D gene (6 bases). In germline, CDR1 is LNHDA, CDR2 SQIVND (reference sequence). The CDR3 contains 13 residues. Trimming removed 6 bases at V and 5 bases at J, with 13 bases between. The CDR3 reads CASRTGWAYGYTF. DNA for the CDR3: TGTGCCAGTAGGACAGGTTGGGCGTATGGCTACACCTTC. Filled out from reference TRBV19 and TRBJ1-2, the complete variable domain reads DGGITQSPKYLFRKEGQNVTLSCEQNLNHDAMYWYRQDPGQGLRLIYYSQIVNDFQKGDIAEGYSVSREKKESFPLTVTSAQKNPTAFYLCASRTGWAYGYTFGSGTRLTVV.

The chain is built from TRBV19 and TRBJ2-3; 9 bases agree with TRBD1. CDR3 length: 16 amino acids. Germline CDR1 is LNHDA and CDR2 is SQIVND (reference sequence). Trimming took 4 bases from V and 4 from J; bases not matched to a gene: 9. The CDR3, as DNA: TGTGCCAGTAGTACGGGAGTTCGGACAGGGGCAGATACGCAGTATTTT. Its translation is CASSTGVRTGADTQYF.

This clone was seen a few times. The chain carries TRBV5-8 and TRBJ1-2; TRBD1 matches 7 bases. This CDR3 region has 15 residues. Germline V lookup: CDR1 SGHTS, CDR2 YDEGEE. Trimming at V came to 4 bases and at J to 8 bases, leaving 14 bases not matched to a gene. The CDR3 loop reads CASSAGPTGAGGYTF. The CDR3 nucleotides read TGTGCCAGCAGCGCAGGCCCCACAGGGGCTGGAGGCTACACCTTC.

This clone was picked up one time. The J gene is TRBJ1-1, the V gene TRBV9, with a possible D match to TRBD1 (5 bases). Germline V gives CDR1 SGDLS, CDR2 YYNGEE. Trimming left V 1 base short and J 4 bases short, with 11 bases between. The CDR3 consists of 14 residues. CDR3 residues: CASSVSGAGTEAFF. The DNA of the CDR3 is TGTGCCAGCAGCGTAAGTGGGGCTGGCACTGAAGCTTTCTTT.

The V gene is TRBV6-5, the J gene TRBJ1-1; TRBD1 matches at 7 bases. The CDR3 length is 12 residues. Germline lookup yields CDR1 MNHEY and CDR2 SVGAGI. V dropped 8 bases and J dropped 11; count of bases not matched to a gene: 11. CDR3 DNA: TGTGCCAGCGGTCTACCGGGACAGTGGGCTTTCTTT. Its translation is CASGLPGQWAFF.

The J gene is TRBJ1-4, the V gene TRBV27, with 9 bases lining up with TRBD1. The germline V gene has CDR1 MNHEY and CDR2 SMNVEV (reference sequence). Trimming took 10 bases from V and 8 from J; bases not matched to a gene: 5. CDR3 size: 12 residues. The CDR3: CATGDRDEKLFF. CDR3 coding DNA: TGTGCCACCGGGGACAGGGACGAAAAACTGTTTTTT.

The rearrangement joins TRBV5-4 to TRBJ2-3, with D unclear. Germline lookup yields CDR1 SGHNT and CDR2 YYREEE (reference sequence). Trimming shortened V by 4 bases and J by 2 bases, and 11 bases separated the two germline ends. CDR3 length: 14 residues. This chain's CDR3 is CASSPRDPTDTQYF. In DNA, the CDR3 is TGTGCCAGCAGCCCCCGCGATCCCACAGATACGCAGTATTTT.

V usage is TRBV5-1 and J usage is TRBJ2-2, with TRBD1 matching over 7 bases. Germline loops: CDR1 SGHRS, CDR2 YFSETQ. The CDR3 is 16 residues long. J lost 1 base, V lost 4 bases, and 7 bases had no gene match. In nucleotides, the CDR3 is TGCGCCAGCAGCAGAGGACAGGTGGGGAACACCGGGGAGCTGTTTTTT. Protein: CASSRGQVGNTGELFF.

In DNA, the CDR3 is TGTGCCAGCAGTAACAGGGCGAACACTGAAGCTTTCTTT. Protein product: CASSNRANTEAFF. The chain recombines TRBV12-3 or TRBV12-4 with TRBJ1-1; tentative D call: TRBD1 (6 bases). The CDR3 loop spans 13 amino acids. V lost 5 bases and J lost 1, with 8 bases in between.

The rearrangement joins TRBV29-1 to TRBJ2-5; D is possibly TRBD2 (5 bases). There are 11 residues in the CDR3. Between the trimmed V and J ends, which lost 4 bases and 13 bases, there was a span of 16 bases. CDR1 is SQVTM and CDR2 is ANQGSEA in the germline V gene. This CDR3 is CSVAVSGEGYF. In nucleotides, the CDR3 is TGCAGCGTTGCCGTAAGCGGAGAGGGGTACTTC.

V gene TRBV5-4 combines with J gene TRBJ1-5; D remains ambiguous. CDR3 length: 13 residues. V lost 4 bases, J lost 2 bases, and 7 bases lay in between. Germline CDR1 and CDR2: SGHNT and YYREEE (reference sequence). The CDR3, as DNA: TGTGCCAGCAGCAGAGAGGGCAATCAGCCCCAGCATTTT. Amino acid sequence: CASSREGNQPQHF.

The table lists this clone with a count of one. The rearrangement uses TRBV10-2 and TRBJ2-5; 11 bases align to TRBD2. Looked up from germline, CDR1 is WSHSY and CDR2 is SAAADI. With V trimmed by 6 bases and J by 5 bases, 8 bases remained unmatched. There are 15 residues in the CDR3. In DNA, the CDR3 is TGCGCCAGCAGGGTAGCGGGGGGGCCAGTTGAGACCCAGTACTTC. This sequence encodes CASRVAGGPVETQYF.

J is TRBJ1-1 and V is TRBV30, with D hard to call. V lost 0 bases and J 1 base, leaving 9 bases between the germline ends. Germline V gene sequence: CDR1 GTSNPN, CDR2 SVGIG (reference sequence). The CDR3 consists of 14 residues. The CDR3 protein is CAWSVLAGNTEAFF. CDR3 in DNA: TGTGCCTGGAGTGTATTGGCAGGGAACACTGAAGCTTTCTTT.

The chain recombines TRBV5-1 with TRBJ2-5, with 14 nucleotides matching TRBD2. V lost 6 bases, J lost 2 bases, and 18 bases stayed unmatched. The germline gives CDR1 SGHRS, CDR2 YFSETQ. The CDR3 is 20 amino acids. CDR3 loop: CASTPRGGLAGGPYQETQYF. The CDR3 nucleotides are TGCGCCAGCACCCCTCGCGGAGGACTAGCGGGGGGACCATATCAAGAGACCCAGTACTTC. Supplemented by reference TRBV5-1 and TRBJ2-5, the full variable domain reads KAGVTQTPRYLIKTRGQQVTLSCSPISGHRSVSWYQQTPGQGLQFLFEYFSETQRNKGNFPGRFSGRQFSNSRSEMNVSTLELGDSALYLCASTPRGGLAGGPYQETQYFGPGTRLLVL.

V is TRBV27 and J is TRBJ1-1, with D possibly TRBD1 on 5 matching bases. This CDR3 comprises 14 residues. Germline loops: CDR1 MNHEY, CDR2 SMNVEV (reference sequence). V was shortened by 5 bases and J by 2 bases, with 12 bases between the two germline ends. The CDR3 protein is CASSQRQINTEAFF. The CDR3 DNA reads TGTGCCAGCAGTCAGCGACAGATAAACACTGAAGCTTTCTTT.

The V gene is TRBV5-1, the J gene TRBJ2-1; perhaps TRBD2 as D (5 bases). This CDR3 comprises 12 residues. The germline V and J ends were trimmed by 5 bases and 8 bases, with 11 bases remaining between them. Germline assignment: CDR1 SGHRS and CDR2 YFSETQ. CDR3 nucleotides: TGCGCCAGCAGATCTGAGGGTGATGAGCAGTTCTTC. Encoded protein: CASRSEGDEQFF.

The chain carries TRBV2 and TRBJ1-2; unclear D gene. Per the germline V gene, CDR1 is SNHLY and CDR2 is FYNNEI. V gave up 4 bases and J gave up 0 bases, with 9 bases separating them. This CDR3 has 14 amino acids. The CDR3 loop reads CASSGQASNYGYTF. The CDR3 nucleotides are TGTGCCAGCAGTGGGCAGGCGTCTAACTATGGCTACACCTTC.